The 25 T cell receptor beta chains listed next were all sequenced from one sample in a study of T cell repertoires in cytomegalovirus infection. TCRdb re-derived calls from the reads in MiXCR, one entry per CDR3 protein. This sample has around 550,000 distinct CDR3 sequences, with less than 30% found just once. Sequenced sample: PBMCs. These receptors all stem from a human donor in good health (CMV status not recorded). Some clones in this sample may be carry-over from other donors' samples.

This clonotype appeared many times. This chain links TRBV7-9 with TRBJ2-1, with D perhaps TRBD2 (6 bases). V was cut by 1 base and J by 3 bases, with 10 bases left in between. The CDR3 extends over 15 amino acids. The germline CDR1 and CDR2 sequences are SEHNR and FQNEAQ (reference sequence). This CDR3 reads CASSLGQAGYNEQFF. CDR3 nucleotides: TGTGCCAGCAGCTTAGGACAAGCGGGCTACAATGAGCAGTTCTTC.

The chain uses TRBV7-6 and TRBJ1-2, with 12 bases that match TRBD1. The junction had 8 bases not matched to a gene; V was cut back by 5 bases and J by 7 bases. The CDR3 runs to 15 residues. Germline CDR1 reads SGHVS; CDR2 reads FNYEAQ. The CDR3 DNA reads TGTGCCAGCAGCCCCCCGGGGACAGGGGGCTTTGGCTACACCTTC. Translation gives CASSPPGTGGFGYTF.

This clonotype was observed many times. The J gene is TRBJ2-3, the V gene TRBV7-8, with 10 bases fitting TRBD2. After removal of 5 bases from V and 1 base from J, the junction contained 3 bases not matched to a gene. The CDR3 length is 15 residues. Germline V gives CDR1 SGHVS, CDR2 FQNEAQ. The CDR3 region has the DNA TGTGCCAGCAGCCCGCTAGCGGGAGGCACAGATACGCAGTATTTT. As protein: CASSPLAGGTDTQYF. Full variable domain (remainder filled in from reference TRBV7-8 and TRBJ2-3): GAGVSQSPRYKVAKRGQDVALRCDPISGHVSLFWYQQALGQGPEFLTYFQNEAQLDKSGLPSDRFFAERPEGSVSTLKIQRTQQEDSAVYLCASSPLAGGTDTQYFGPGTRLTVL.

V and J are TRBV6-6 and TRBJ2-2; D gene unclear. The CDR3 extends over 12 amino acids. Trimming cost V 4 bases and J 6 bases, with 6 bases left between them. Germline values: CDR1 MNHNY, CDR2 SVGAGI (reference sequence). Here the CDR3 DNA reads TGTGCCAGCAGTTTTGAAGCCGGGGAGCTGTTTTTT. Its protein is CASSFEAGELFF.

This clonotype was seen only a few times. This sequence joins TRBV12-3 or TRBV12-4 and TRBJ2-1, with 8 bases aligning to TRBD2. V lost 5 bases and J lost 8; bases outside the gene matches: 11. There are 15 residues in the CDR3. This CDR3 is CASSPRASGFYEQFF. CDR3 bases: TGTGCCAGCAGTCCTAGGGCTAGCGGGTTCTATGAGCAGTTCTTC.

The V call is TRBV5-1, the J call TRBJ2-3, with D possibly TRBD1 on 6 matching bases. Germline assignment: CDR1 SGHRS and CDR2 YFSETQ. The V and J ends lost 6 bases and 2 bases respectively, with 10 bases between them. CDR3 length: 13 amino acids. CDR3 region: CASNGQPTDTQYF. DNA of the CDR3: TGCGCCAGCAACGGACAGCCCACAGATACGCAGTATTTT.

This clonotype was seen repeatedly, ten times or more. The gene calls are TRBV7-2 and TRBJ1-1; D not certain. Per the germline V gene, CDR1 is SGHTA and CDR2 is FQGNSA. Trimming removed 5 bases from V and 1 base from J, with 8 bases in between. The CDR3 length is 13 residues. DNA of the CDR3: TGTGCCAGCAGCCAAGAAAGGAACACTGAAGCTTTCTTT. The encoded protein is CASSQERNTEAFF.

The V and J genes are TRBV28 and TRBJ1-5; D remains ambiguous. CDR1 and CDR2 (germline): MDHEN, SYDVKM. This CDR3 has 14 amino acids. Between the trimmed V and J ends, which lost 7 bases and 3 bases, there was a span of 13 bases. The DNA for the CDR3 is TGTGCCAGCAAATTGGGTAGCCCCAATCAGCCCCAGCATTTT. This gives the protein CASKLGSPNQPQHF.

This clonotype turned up a few times. V gene TRBV7-9 combines with J gene TRBJ1-4; 9 bases align to TRBD1. The CDR3 loop spans 15 amino acids. Germline CDR1 SEHNR, CDR2 FQNEAQ (reference sequence). After removal of 5 bases from V and 8 bases from J, the junction contained 9 bases not matched to a gene. The CDR3 sequence is CASSPPGQGSEKLFF. As DNA, the CDR3 is TGTGCCAGCAGCCCTCCGGGACAGGGATCCGAAAAACTGTTTTTT.

Comment on this clonotype: Because it lacks the conserved phenylalanine or tryptophan at the end, this CDR3 is likely a read error. No DNA is shown, since the ends of the CDR3 on it are uncertain; the CDR3 is the one TCRdb lists. The chain employs TRBV6-2 or TRBV6-3 and TRBJ2-1; the table's D call, TRBD1, was not checked against the DNA. Germline CDR1 is MNHEY and CDR2 is SVGEGT. The CDR3 is 14 residues long, counting both termini. This CDR3 is CASSYGGFEGEVGI.

The chain joins TRBV13 to TRBJ2-7; TRBD2 is a possible D gene (6 bases). This CDR3 region has 15 residues. Trimming removed 5 bases at V and 7 bases at J, with 21 bases between. CDR1 is PRHDT and CDR2 is FYEKMQ in the germline V gene (reference sequence). As DNA, the CDR3 is TGTGCCAGCAGCCCCTGGGTTGTAGGGGCGGGGGAGCAGTACTTC. Residues: CASSPWVVGAGEQYF.

This sequence joins TRBV20-1 and TRBJ2-1; 11 nucleotides line up with TRBD2. The CDR3 length is 17 residues. From germline, CDR1 is DFQATT and CDR2 SNEGSKA (reference sequence). V shed 6 bases and J 4 bases; nucleotides not matched to a gene: 14. The CDR3 region has the DNA TGCAGTGCCCGTCTCGACCGGGGACTAGCGGAATACAATGAGCAGTTCTTC. Translation gives CSARLDRGLAEYNEQFF.

For this clonotype: One junction end does not reproduce the germline sequence, and a read error may be involved. The CDR3 region is CASSPRAGGELFF. The CDR3 DNA sequence: TGTGCTAGCAGCCCTAGGGCGGGCGGGGAGCTGTTTTTT. V usage is TRBV7-6 and J usage is TRBJ2-2; D is possibly TRBD2 (5 bases). The length of the CDR3 is 13 residues. Germline V gene data show CDR1 as SGHVS and CDR2 as FNYEAQ.

At least ten counts were recorded for this clonotype. V usage is TRBV12-5 and J usage is TRBJ1-5; D might be TRBD1 (6 bases). Per germline, CDR1 LGHNT and CDR2 FRNRAP. V lost 0 bases, J lost 6 bases, and 15 bases lay in between. The CDR3 runs 16 residues. The CDR3 loop reads CASGLVLHREGQPQHF. The CDR3 DNA sequence: TGTGCTAGTGGTTTGGTATTGCACAGGGAAGGTCAGCCCCAGCATTTT.

The gene calls are TRBV12-3 or TRBV12-4 and TRBJ1-2, with a tentative D call TRBD1 (5 bases). V dropped 6 bases and J dropped 0 bases, with 14 bases sitting between them. This CDR3 has 15 amino acids. The CDR3 spells CASRGRGSTNYGYTF. As DNA, the CDR3 is TGTGCCAGCAGAGGGCGGGGCAGCACTAACTATGGCTACACCTTC.

This clonotype was counted only a few times. The chain is built from TRBV12-3 or TRBV12-4 and TRBJ1-5; no reliable D call. V was trimmed by 6 bases and J by 1 base, leaving 13 bases between them. The CDR3 totals 15 residues. CDR3 bases: TGTGCCAGCAGGCACTCGGTAGGGAGCAATCAGCCCCAGCATTTT. The encoded protein is CASRHSVGSNQPQHF.

This clonotype was found a few times. The genes are TRBV19 and TRBJ2-3, with 7 bases that match TRBD2. Germline lookup yields CDR1 LNHDA and CDR2 SQIVND (reference sequence). V lost 6 bases and J lost 4; bases outside the gene matches: 13. The CDR3 totals 16 residues. For the CDR3, the DNA is TGTGCCAGTAGCAAACGGGGGGACGCGAACCCAGATACGCAGTATTTT. Protein: CASSKRGDANPDTQYF.

In this sample, this clonotype turned up a few times. This chain links TRBV7-2 with TRBJ1-6; D ambiguous. This CDR3 has 11 residues. Germline CDR1 SGHTA, CDR2 FQGNSA. Trimming took 4 bases from V and 12 from J, leaving 7 bases between them. The CDR3 is CASSWKGPLHF. In DNA, the CDR3 is TGTGCCAGCAGCTGGAAGGGACCCCTCCACTTT.

This sequence joins TRBV18 and TRBJ1-5; 7 nucleotides line up with TRBD1. The CDR3 covers 15 residues. The germline gives CDR1 KGHSH, CDR2 LQKENI. Losses at the gene ends were 5 bases for V and 0 bases for J; bases not matched to a gene: 4. The chain's CDR3 is CASSITGDSNQPQHF. CDR3 sequence (DNA): TGTGCCAGCTCAATTACAGGGGATAGCAATCAGCCCCAGCATTTT.

V usage is TRBV19 and J usage is TRBJ2-1, with 7 bases identical to TRBD2. In germline, CDR1 is LNHDA, CDR2 SQIVND (reference sequence). Germline trimming cut 5 bases from V and 5 bases from J; bases unmatched to any gene: 12. This CDR3 contains 16 residues. This CDR3 is CASSPRLADGHNEQFF. CDR3 sequence (DNA): TGTGCCAGTAGTCCACGGCTAGCGGACGGACACAATGAGCAGTTCTTC.

This clonotype has a handful of counts. V is TRBV7-2 and J is TRBJ2-1, with TRBD1 matching 7 bases. Germline V gene lookup returns CDR1 SGHTA and CDR2 FQGNSA. The CDR3 consists of 13 residues. The V segment lost 5 bases and the J segment 16 bases; nucleotides outside the gene matches: 14. CDR3 bases: TGTGCCAGCAGCCAGGGGTCGGGCAGGGGGATCTTCTTC. This codes for CASSQGSGRGIFF.

This clonotype was observed at least ten times. The V call is TRBV7-8, the J call TRBJ2-3; D may be TRBD1 (5 bases). The CDR3 totals 15 residues. The ends were cut back, 2 bases at V and 4 bases at J, with 13 bases in the middle. CDR1 and CDR2 from the germline V gene are SGHVS and FQNEAQ. CDR3 sequence (DNA): TGTGCCAGCAGCTTACGATCTCCCAGGGCAGATACGCAGTATTTT. It yields the protein CASSLRSPRADTQYF.

This clonotype came up a few times. The chain has TRBV28 and TRBJ2-5; 8 bases fit TRBD1. Germline trimming cut 3 bases from V and 5 bases from J; bases unmatched to any gene: 5. This CDR3 spans 14 amino acids. Germline values: CDR1 MDHEN, CDR2 SYDVKM. CDR3 amino acids: CASSFQGARETQYF. Written as DNA, the CDR3 is TGTGCCAGCAGTTTCCAGGGGGCACGGGAGACCCAGTACTTC.

The table lists this clonotype with many counts. The chain employs TRBV5-1 and TRBJ1-6, with a weak D call TRBD1 (6 bases). The germline CDR1 and CDR2 sequences are SGHRS and YFSETQ. V was shortened by 2 bases and J by 7 bases, with 13 bases between the two germline ends. The CDR3 runs 15 residues. The CDR3 here is CASSLGPTGNSPLHF. CDR3 nucleotides: TGCGCCAGCAGCTTAGGCCCCACAGGGAATTCACCCCTCCACTTT.

This chain uses TRBV5-5 with TRBJ2-2, with 7 bases aligning to TRBD2. The CDR3 is made up of 15 amino acids. CDR1 and CDR2 from the germline V gene are SGHKS and YYEKEE (reference sequence). V lost 4 bases to trimming and J lost 7 bases; unmatched junction nucleotides: 10. As DNA, the CDR3 is TGTGCCAGCAGCCCTCTCGCGGAGCGGGGCGGGGAGCTGTTTTTT. It encodes CASSPLAERGGELFF.